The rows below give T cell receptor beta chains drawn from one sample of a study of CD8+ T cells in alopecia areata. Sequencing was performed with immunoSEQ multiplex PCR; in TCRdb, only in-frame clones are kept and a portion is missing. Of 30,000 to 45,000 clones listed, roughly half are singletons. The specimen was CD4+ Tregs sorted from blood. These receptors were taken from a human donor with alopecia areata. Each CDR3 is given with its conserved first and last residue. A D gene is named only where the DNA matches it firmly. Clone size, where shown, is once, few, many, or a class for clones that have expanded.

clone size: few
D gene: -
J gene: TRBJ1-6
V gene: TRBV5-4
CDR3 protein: CASSQDSQPLHF
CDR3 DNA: TGTGCCAGCAGCCAGGACAGCCAGCCCCTCCACTTT

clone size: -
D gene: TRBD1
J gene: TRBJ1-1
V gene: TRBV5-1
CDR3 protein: CASRLGQLIEGTEAFF
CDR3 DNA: TGCGCCAGCAGATTGGGACAGCTAATTGAGGGCACTGAAGCTTTCTTT

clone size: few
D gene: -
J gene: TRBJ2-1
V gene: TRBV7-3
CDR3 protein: CASSIQGYNEQFF
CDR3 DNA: TGTGCCAGCAGCATCCAGGGTTACAATGAGCAGTTCTTC

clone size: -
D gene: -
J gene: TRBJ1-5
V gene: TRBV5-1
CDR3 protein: CASSLAGNGNQPQHF
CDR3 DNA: TGCGCCAGCAGCTTAGCAGGGAATGGCAATCAGCCCCAGCATTTT

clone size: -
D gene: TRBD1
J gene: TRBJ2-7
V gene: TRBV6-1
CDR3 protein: CASSEDRFGYEQYF
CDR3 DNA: TGTGCCAGCAGTGAGGACAGGTTTGGGTACGAGCAGTACTTC

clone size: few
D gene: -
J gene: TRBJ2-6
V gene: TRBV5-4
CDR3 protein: CASSFGQNSGANVLTF
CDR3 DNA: TGTGCCAGCAGCTTCGGGCAGAACTCTGGGGCCAACGTCCTGACTTTC

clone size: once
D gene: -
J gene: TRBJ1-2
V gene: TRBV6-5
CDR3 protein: CASSYGPLHYGYTF
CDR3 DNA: TGTGCCAGCAGTTACGGGCCGCTTCACTATGGCTACACCTTC

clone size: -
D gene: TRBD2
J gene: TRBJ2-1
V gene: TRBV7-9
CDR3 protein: CASRTRVAGSLLGEQFF
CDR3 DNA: TGTGCCAGCAGGACCCGGGTAGCGGGGTCCCTTCTGGGTGAGCAGTTCTTC

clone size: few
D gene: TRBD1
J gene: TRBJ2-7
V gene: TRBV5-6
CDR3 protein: CASSLGQGITYEQYF
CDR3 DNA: TGTGCCAGCAGCTTGGGACAGGGGATCACCTACGAGCAGTACTTC

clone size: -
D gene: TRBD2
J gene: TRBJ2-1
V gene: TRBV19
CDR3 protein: CASSMASGTYNEQFF
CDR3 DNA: TGTGCCAGTAGTATGGCTAGCGGGACGTACAATGAGCAGTTCTTC

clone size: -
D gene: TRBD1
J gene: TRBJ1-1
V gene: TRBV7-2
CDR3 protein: CASSRTGRGTEAFF
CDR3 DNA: TGTGCCAGCAGCCGGACAGGGAGGGGCACTGAAGCTTTCTTT

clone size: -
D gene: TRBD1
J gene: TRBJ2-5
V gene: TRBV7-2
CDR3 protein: CASSSPGQGRETQYF
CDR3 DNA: TGTGCCAGCAGCTCCCCGGGACAGGGTAGAGAGACCCAGTACTTC

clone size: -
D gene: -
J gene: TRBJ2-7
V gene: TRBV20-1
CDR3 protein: CSAVRAGEQYF
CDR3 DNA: TGCAGTGCCGTCCGGGCAGGCGAGCAGTACTTC

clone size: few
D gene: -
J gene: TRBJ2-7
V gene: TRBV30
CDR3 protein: CAWSVLGTIDEQYF
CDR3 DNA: TGTGCCTGGAGTGTACTAGGGACAATCGACGAGCAGTACTTC

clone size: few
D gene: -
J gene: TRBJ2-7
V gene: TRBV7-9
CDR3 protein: CASSLVSYEQYF
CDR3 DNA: TGTGCCAGCAGCTTAGTTAGCTACGAGCAGTACTTC

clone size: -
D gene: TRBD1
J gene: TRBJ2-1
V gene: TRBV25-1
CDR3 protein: CASSEWGQYNEQFF
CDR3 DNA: TGTGCCAGCAGTGAATGGGGACAGTACAATGAGCAGTTCTTC

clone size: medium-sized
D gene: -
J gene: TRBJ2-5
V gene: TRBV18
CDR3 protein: CASSPRGETQYF
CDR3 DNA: TGTGCCAGCTCACCAAGAGGGGAGACCCAGTACTTC

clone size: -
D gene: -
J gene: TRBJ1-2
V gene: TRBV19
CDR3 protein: CASSPGSRGYGYTF
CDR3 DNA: TGTGCCAGTAGTCCAGGGAGCCGGGGTTATGGCTACACCTTC

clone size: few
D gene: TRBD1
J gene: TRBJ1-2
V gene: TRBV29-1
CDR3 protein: CSGQGPHGYTF
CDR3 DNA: TGCAGCGGACAGGGCCCACATGGCTACACCTTC

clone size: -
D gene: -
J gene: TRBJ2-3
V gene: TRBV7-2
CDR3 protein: CASSFGLNPTDTQYF
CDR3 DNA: TGTGCCAGCAGCTTCGGACTGAACCCCACAGATACGCAGTATTTT

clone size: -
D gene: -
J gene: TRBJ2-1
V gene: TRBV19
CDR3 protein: CASSIEAARYNEQFF
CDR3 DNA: TGTGCCAGTAGTATAGAGGCCGCGCGCTACAATGAGCAGTTCTTC

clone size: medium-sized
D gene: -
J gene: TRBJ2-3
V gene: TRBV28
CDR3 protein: CASSLLGGEEDTQYF
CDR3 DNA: TGTGCCAGCAGTTTACTCGGGGGAGAAGAGGATACGCAGTATTTT

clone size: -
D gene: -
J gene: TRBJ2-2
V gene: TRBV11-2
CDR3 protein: CASSLYTGELFF
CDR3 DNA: TGTGCCAGCAGCTTGTACACCGGGGAGCTGTTTTTT

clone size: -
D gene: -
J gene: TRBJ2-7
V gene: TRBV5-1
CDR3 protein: CASSGDAFTPYF
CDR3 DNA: TGCGCCAGCAGCGGCGACGCTTTTACTCCGTACTTC

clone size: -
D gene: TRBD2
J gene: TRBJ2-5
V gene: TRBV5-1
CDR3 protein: CASRAGGVETQYF
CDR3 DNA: TGCGCCAGCCGAGCGGGAGGGGTAGAGACCCAGTACTTC

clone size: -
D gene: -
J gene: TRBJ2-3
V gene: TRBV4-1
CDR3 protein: CASSTRDTQYF
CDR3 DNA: TGCGCCAGCAGTACCAGAGATACGCAGTATTTT

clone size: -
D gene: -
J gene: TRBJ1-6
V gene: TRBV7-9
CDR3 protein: CASSQTQGTSPLHF
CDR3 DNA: TGTGCCAGCAGCCAGACACAGGGCACTTCACCCCTCCACTTT

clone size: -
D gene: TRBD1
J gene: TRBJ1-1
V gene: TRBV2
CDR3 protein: CASKQGAWVGTEAFF
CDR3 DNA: TGTGCCAGCAAGCAGGGGGCTTGGGTAGGTACTGAAGCTTTCTTT

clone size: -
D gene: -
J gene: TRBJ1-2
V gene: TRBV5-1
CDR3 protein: CASSPLDRNGYTF
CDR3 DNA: TGCGCCAGCAGCCCCCTAGACAGGAATGGCTACACCTTC

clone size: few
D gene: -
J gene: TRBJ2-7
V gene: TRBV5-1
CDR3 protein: CASSSVRGPNEQYF
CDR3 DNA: TGCGCCAGCAGCTCCGTGCGGGGTCCCAACGAGCAGTACTTC

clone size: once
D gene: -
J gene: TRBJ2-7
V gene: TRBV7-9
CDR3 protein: CASSFRRDEQYF
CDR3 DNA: TGTGCCAGCAGCTTTCGAAGAGACGAGCAGTACTTC

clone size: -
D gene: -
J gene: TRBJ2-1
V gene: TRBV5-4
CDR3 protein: CASTPPGTGGDEQFF
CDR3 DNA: TGTGCCAGCACCCCACCGGGGACTGGGGGCGATGAGCAGTTCTTC

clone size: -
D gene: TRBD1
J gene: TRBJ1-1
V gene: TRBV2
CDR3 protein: CASSEGTGRAEAFF
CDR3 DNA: TGTGCCAGCAGTGAAGGGACAGGGAGGGCTGAAGCTTTCTTT

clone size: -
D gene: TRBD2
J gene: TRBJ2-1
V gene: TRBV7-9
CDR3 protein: CASGAGGPWNEQFF
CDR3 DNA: TGTGCCAGCGGAGCGGGGGGGCCCTGGAATGAGCAGTTCTTC

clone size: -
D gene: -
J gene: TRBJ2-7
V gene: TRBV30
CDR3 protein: CAWSRGTSPYEQYF
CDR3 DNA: TGTGCCTGGAGTAGGGGGACCTCCCCCTACGAGCAGTACTTC

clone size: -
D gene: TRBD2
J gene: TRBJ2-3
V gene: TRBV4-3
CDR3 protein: CASSQDIRLAELYTQYF
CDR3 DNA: TGCGCCAGCAGCCAAGATATCCGCCTAGCGGAGCTTTATACGCAGTATTTT

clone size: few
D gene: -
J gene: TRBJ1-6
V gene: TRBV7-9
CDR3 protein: CASSLVGSPLHF
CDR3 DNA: TGTGCCAGCAGCTTAGTAGGATCACCCCTCCACTTT

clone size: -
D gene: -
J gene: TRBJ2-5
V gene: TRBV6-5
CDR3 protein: CASDRVVGSQETQYF
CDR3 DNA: TGTGCCAGCGATAGGGTGGTGGGCAGTCAAGAGACCCAGTACTTC

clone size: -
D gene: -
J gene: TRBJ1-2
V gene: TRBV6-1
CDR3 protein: CASSVQTANYGYTF
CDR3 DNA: TGTGCCAGCAGTGTTCAGACGGCTAACTATGGCTACACCTTC

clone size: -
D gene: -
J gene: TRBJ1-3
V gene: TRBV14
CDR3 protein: CASSHRGTGATRNTIYF
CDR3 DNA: TGTGCCAGCAGCCATCGAGGGACGGGGGCTACTCGGAACACCATATATTTT

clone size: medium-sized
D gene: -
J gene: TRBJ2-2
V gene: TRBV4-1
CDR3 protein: CASSQDAGTFTGELFF
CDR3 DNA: TGCGCCAGCAGCCAAGACGCCGGGACATTCACCGGGGAGCTGTTTTTT